The 30 T cell receptor beta chains presented below share a single source sample, sequenced in a study of cytomegalovirus exposure and HLA in healthy donors. The PCR had 60 Vbeta and 13 Jbeta primers. TCRdb keeps only in-frame clones here, not all; method: immunoSEQ multiplex PCR. The data show some 130,000 clones, with 77% seen just once and 4% to 5% held by the top ten. The sequenced sample was PBMCs. Source of these receptors: a male donor in good health and CMV-seropositive.

This chain uses TRBV29-1 with TRBJ1-1; 7 nucleotides align to TRBD1. Losses at the gene ends were 6 bases for V and 1 base for J; bases not matched to a gene: 8. The CDR3 sequence is 14 residues long. Germline V gene sequence: CDR1 SQVTM, CDR2 ANQGSEA. The CDR3 spells CSVFRDSRNTEAFF. The DNA of the CDR3 is TGCAGCGTCTTCAGGGACAGTCGGAACACTGAAGCTTTCTTT.

In DNA, the CDR3 is TGTGCCAGTCGGTGGGGCGGGAGCCGCGGAGATACGCAGTATTTT. Translated, it gives CASRWGGSRGDTQYF. V gene TRBV6-6 combines with J gene TRBJ2-3; 7 positions match TRBD2. Looked up from germline, CDR1 is MNHNY and CDR2 is SVGAGI (reference sequence). The CDR3 extends over 15 amino acids. Trimming at V came to 9 bases and at J to 5 bases, leaving 14 bases not matched to a gene.

The CDR3 DNA reads TGTGCCAGCAGTTGGGGGGGCGAAGAGACCCAGTACTTC. It specifies CASSWGGEETQYF. This sequence joins TRBV6-5 and TRBJ2-5, with a possible D match to TRBD2 (7 bases). CDR1 is MNHEY, CDR2 SVGAGI, per germline. The CDR3 spans 13 residues. V lost 4 bases, J lost 3 bases, and 9 bases lay in between.

Note on this clone: At one of its ends the junction is not consistent with the germline gene, which may arise from a read error. The gene calls are TRBV30 and TRBJ2-3, with D tentatively TRBD1 (6 bases). This CDR3 is 16 amino acids long. Germline assignment: CDR1 GTSNPN and CDR2 SVGIG (reference sequence). The CDR3 DNA reads TGTGTCTGGACCTTGGGATCAGGGGTTTTTACAGATACGCAGTATTTT. As protein: CVWTLGSGVFTDTQYF.

This chain links TRBV2 with TRBJ1-5; 8 positions match TRBD1. The CDR3 consists of 15 residues. CDR1 SNHLY and CDR2 FYNNEI come from the germline V gene. Trimming removed 5 bases from V and 7 bases from J; junction bases left unmatched: 10. CDR3 coding DNA: TGTGCCAGCAGTTTCGACAGGGGAGGGATCCAGCCCCAGCATTTT. Its translation: CASSFDRGGIQPQHF.

This chain connects TRBV28 to TRBJ1-5, with a weak D call TRBD1 (5 bases). The CDR3 runs 15 residues. V lost 4 bases to trimming and J lost 9 bases, with 19 bases between them. The V gene's germline CDR1 is MDHEN and CDR2 SYDVKM. The DNA of the CDR3 is TGTGCCAGCAGTTCACCCGGGGGGGGGATGACGCCCCAGCATTTT. This sequence encodes CASSSPGGGMTPQHF.

This chain connects TRBV7-8 to TRBJ2-5; D is possibly TRBD1 (5 bases). Trimming removed 1 base at V and 2 bases at J, with 14 bases between. Germline CDR1 and CDR2: SGHVS and FQNEAQ. The length of the CDR3 is 16 residues. CDR3 sequence (DNA): TGTGCCAGCAGCTTAGTTCTCTGGGCAGGGCAAGAGACCCAGTACTTC. Translation: CASSLVLWAGQETQYF.

This chain links TRBV6-1 with TRBJ2-1, with 7 bases that match TRBD2. This CDR3 comprises 14 residues. CDR1 and CDR2 from the germline V gene are MNHNS and SASEGT. With V trimmed by 2 bases and J by 8 bases, 6 bases remained unmatched. The CDR3 reads CASSERGRGDEQFF. The DNA of the CDR3 is TGTGCCAGCAGTGAAAGAGGACGGGGGGATGAGCAGTTCTTC.

The chain employs TRBV2 and TRBJ1-6; D is uncertain. The CDR3 has 13 amino acids. V was trimmed by 6 bases and J by 9 bases, leaving 12 bases between them. Germline CDR1 is SNHLY and CDR2 is FYNNEI. CDR3 sequence: CASRTRGRSPLHF. Written as DNA, the CDR3 is TGTGCCAGCAGGACCAGAGGGCGTTCACCCCTCCACTTT.

The chain joins TRBV6-6 to TRBJ2-5, with 9 bases that match TRBD1. CDR3 size: 16 residues. From germline, CDR1 is MNHNY and CDR2 SVGAGI (reference sequence). The J segment lost 5 bases and the V segment lost 5 bases, leaving 12 bases of the junction unmatched. The CDR3 sequence is CASSHSPGTGLETQYF. The DNA for the CDR3 is TGTGCCAGCAGTCACAGTCCCGGGACAGGGTTGGAGACCCAGTACTTC.

The V gene is TRBV6-5, the J gene TRBJ2-1, with 7 bases aligning to TRBD2. Trimming at V came to 9 bases and at J to 6 bases, leaving 14 bases not matched to a gene. Germline CDR1 is MNHEY and CDR2 is SVGAGI. The length of the CDR3 is 15 residues. The CDR3 DNA sequence: TGTGCCAGGAAAACCGGGACTAATGGCCTCAATGAGCAGTTCTTC. Its protein is CARKTGTNGLNEQFF.

The V call is TRBV5-4, the J call TRBJ2-5; maybe TRBD2 (6 bases). Germline CDR1 and CDR2: SGHNT and YYREEE (reference sequence). The CDR3 is made up of 14 amino acids. The ends were cut back, 3 bases at V and 5 bases at J, with 14 bases in the middle. This CDR3 is CASSSTSHEETQYF. Written as DNA, the CDR3 is TGTGCCAGCAGCTCGACTAGTCACGAGGAGACCCAGTACTTC.

This chain joins TRBV19 and TRBJ2-1; 7 nucleotides line up with TRBD2. Germline lookup yields CDR1 LNHDA and CDR2 SQIVND (reference sequence). This CDR3 region has 13 residues. Trimming cost V 2 bases and J 9 bases; bases outside gene matches: 4. The CDR3 region has the DNA TGTGCCAGTAGTATAAGGGCGGGGGTTGAGCAGTTCTTC. Its protein product is CASSIRAGVEQFF. Full variable domain (outside the CDR3, taken from reference TRBV19 and TRBJ2-1): DGGITQSPKYLFRKEGQNVTLSCEQNLNHDAMYWYRQDPGQGLRLIYYSQIVNDFQKGDIAEGYSVSREKKESFPLTVTSAQKNPTAFYLCASSIRAGVEQFFGPGTRLTVL.

This clone was counted between two and nine times. The chain joins TRBV5-4 to TRBJ2-5; possible D gene TRBD2, 5 bases. V gave up 0 bases and J gave up 11 bases, with 11 bases separating them. The CDR3 is 12 residues long. CDR1 and CDR2 (germline): SGHNT, YYREEE (reference sequence). The CDR3 region is CASSLAGAAQYF. For the CDR3, the DNA is TGTGCCAGCAGCTTGGCTGGAGCGGCGCAGTACTTC.

J is TRBJ2-2 and V is TRBV28; 8 bases line up with TRBD1. From germline, CDR1 is MDHEN and CDR2 SYDVKM. The CDR3 covers 14 residues. V trimming: 7 bases; J trimming: 5 bases; junction bases outside the gene matches: 6. The CDR3 sequence is CASKPGGSTGELFF. CDR3 nucleotide sequence: TGTGCCAGCAAACCAGGGGGCTCTACCGGGGAGCTGTTTTTT.

The chain is built from TRBV6-1 and TRBJ2-7; a weak D match, TRBD1 (6 bases). Germline CDR1 MNHNS, CDR2 SASEGT. The CDR3 is 14 residues long. V lost 3 bases and J 3 bases, leaving 12 bases between the germline ends. CDR3 nucleotide sequence: TGTGCCAGCAGTGAGACGACAGGAGACTACGAGCAGTACTTC. Protein product: CASSETTGDYEQYF.

This clone has just a few counts. The chain joins TRBV2 to TRBJ2-1; TRBD2 might be the D (6 bases). V lost 1 base to trimming and J lost 10 bases, with 14 bases between them. The CDR3 has 14 residues. From germline, CDR1 is SNHLY and CDR2 FYNNEI. In DNA form, the CDR3 reads TGTGCCAGCAGTGAAGGGCGAAGCCGGGGGGAGCAGTTCTTC. The encoded protein is CASSEGRSRGEQFF.

About this clone: One end of the junction is discordant with germline, which a read error may explain. V is TRBV7-2 and J is TRBJ2-5; TRBD2 matches at 9 bases. Germline V gene data show CDR1 as SGHTA and CDR2 as FQGNSA. The CDR3 spans 16 residues. In nucleotides, the CDR3 is TGTGCTAGCAGCTTAAGTGCGGCGGGGGGGCCCGGGGGCCAGTACTTC. Its translation: CASSLSAAGGPGGQYF.

J is TRBJ2-1 and V is TRBV5-1; D gene unclear. V lost 2 bases to trimming and J lost 4 bases, with 7 bases between them. This CDR3 comprises 13 residues. The germline CDR1 and CDR2 sequences are SGHRS and YFSETQ. The CDR3 spells CASSFPQYNEQFF. CDR3 in DNA: TGCGCCAGCAGCTTCCCCCAGTACAATGAGCAGTTCTTC.

The chain links TRBV16 to TRBJ1-1; D may be TRBD1 (6 bases). The CDR3 covers 13 residues. Trimming pared 7 bases from V and 6 bases from J, leaving 15 bases between. Germline CDR1 KGHSY, CDR2 FQNENV. The CDR3 sequence is CASTIERGSEAFF. CDR3 bases: TGTGCCAGCACCATAGAGAGGGGGTCTGAAGCTTTCTTT.

The chain joins TRBV18 to TRBJ2-1, with 9 bases identical to TRBD1. Germline V lookup: CDR1 KGHSH, CDR2 LQKENI. The CDR3 runs 17 residues. V shed 0 bases and J 2 bases; nucleotides not matched to a gene: 5. CDR3 bases: TGTGCCAGCTCACCACCGTTGGGACAGGGTCCCTACAATGAGCAGTTCTTC. Translation gives CASSPPLGQGPYNEQFF.

In its sample, this clone was seen once. This sequence joins TRBV13 and TRBJ2-3; TRBD2 aligns across 7 bases. The trim removed 5 bases at V and 1 base at J, leaving 6 bases unmatched. There are 15 residues in the CDR3. The germline gives CDR1 PRHDT, CDR2 FYEKMQ (reference sequence). The CDR3 sequence: CASSLRTSGTDTQYF. The CDR3 region has the DNA TGTGCCAGCAGCCTACGGACTAGTGGCACAGATACGCAGTATTTT.

This chain joins TRBV5-1 and TRBJ2-7; 7 nucleotides match TRBD1. This CDR3 is built from 15 residues. V was pared by 4 bases and J by 0 bases, with 7 bases of the junction left unmatched. Germline V gene data show CDR1 as SGHRS and CDR2 as YFSETQ. The CDR3 coding sequence is TGCGCCAGCAGCGCTACAGGGGCGGACTCCTACGAGCAGTACTTC. Its translation: CASSATGADSYEQYF.

This clone was seen a handful of times. In DNA, the CDR3 is TGCGCCAGCAGCCCTCTACACGGGACAGGCAGCTACGAGCAGTACTTC. Residues: CASSPLHGTGSYEQYF. The genes are TRBV5-1 and TRBJ2-7, with TRBD1 matching 8 bases. Germline-derived CDR1 and CDR2 are SGHRS and YFSETQ. Unmatched junction bases numbered 12, after V lost 4 bases and J lost 3 bases. The CDR3 length is 16 residues.

This chain connects TRBV5-6 to TRBJ1-3; no definite D call. Per germline, CDR1 SGHDT and CDR2 YYEEEE. Trimming cost V 4 bases and J 0 bases, with 14 bases left between them. The CDR3 spans 16 residues. In DNA form, the CDR3 reads TGTGCCAGCAGCCGACCGGACTCCAGCTCTGGAAACACCATATATTTT. As protein: CASSRPDSSSGNTIYF.

Written as DNA, the CDR3 is TGTGCCAGCAGTGAAGCTCTGGCGGACACCGGGGAGCTGTTTTTT. Protein: CASSEALADTGELFF. This chain joins TRBV2 and TRBJ2-2; D call uncertain. In germline, CDR1 is SNHLY, CDR2 FYNNEI. Trimming removed 0 bases from V and 3 bases from J, with 8 bases in between. This CDR3 has 15 amino acids.

This clone came up once. The chain links TRBV5-1 to TRBJ2-1; 12 bases are a match to TRBD2. V dropped 2 bases and J dropped 4; count of bases not matched to a gene: 4. This CDR3 contains 16 residues. CDR1 is SGHRS and CDR2 is YFSETQ in the germline V gene. The CDR3 sequence: CASSFPSGGVYNEQFF. The CDR3 DNA reads TGCGCCAGCAGCTTCCCTAGCGGGGGGGTTTACAATGAGCAGTTCTTC.

This chain links TRBV28 with TRBJ1-2; 8 nucleotides line up with TRBD1. The CDR3 runs to 13 residues. In germline, CDR1 is MDHEN, CDR2 SYDVKM. The ends lost 7 bases at V and 4 bases at J; junction bases unmatched: 5. The CDR3 nucleotides read TGTGCCAGCAACCCAGGGGGCGTCTATGGCTACACCTTC. Encoded protein: CASNPGGVYGYTF.

The rearrangement joins TRBV19 to TRBJ2-7; the D gene is possibly TRBD2 (5 bases). The V gene lost 7 bases and the J gene lost 3 bases, with 10 bases spanning the gap. Germline loops: CDR1 LNHDA, CDR2 SQIVND (reference sequence). This CDR3 is built from 12 residues. The CDR3 loop reads CASTSGSYEQYF. CDR3 coding DNA: TGTGCCAGTACCTCTGGGAGCTACGAGCAGTACTTC.

The rearrangement links TRBV5-1 to TRBJ1-5, with TRBD1 as a possible D gene (5 bases). This CDR3 has 13 amino acids. CDR1 and CDR2 from the germline V gene are SGHRS and YFSETQ. Trimming removed 7 bases at V and 5 bases at J, with 13 bases between. Written as DNA, the CDR3 is TGCGCCAGCGCGATGGGGGGAGATCAGCCCCAGCATTTT. This translates into CASAMGGDQPQHF.